A single sample is the source of the 16 T cell receptor beta chains below, sequenced in a study of T-cell memory formation after mild COVID-19. TCRdb re-called the 5' RACE reads through MiXCR, storing one row per CDR3 protein. Of 250,000 to 300,000 distinct CDR3 sequences detected, roughly 16% appear once; the ten largest clones hold approximately 25%. The sequencing input was PBMCs or a T cell subset sorted from them (not recorded which). The receptors derive from a young man who had mild COVID-19 (a few samples of this study predate the infection). Cell type and time point are not known.

A few counts support this clonotype. V and J are TRBV6-5 and TRBJ2-7; possible D gene TRBD2, 6 bases. V was clipped by 2 bases and J by 2 bases, with 10 bases between them. Germline CDR1 MNHEY, CDR2 SVGAGI. The CDR3 totals 14 residues. The CDR3 nucleotides are TGTGCCAGCAGTTACGTAGGGAGGACCTACGAGCAGTACTTC. Translated: CASSYVGRTYEQYF.

In its sample, this clonotype was seen many times. CDR3 region: CSADHPGEPQHF. The CDR3 DNA is TGCAGTGCTGACCACCCGGGGGAGCCCCAGCATTTT. The V and J genes are TRBV20-1 and TRBJ1-5; D may be TRBD1 (5 bases). In germline, CDR1 is DFQATT, CDR2 SNEGSKA (reference sequence). The CDR3 length is 12 residues. The V gene lost 5 bases and the J gene lost 8 bases, with 13 bases spanning the gap.

This sequence joins TRBV24-1 and TRBJ1-1; D not certain. This CDR3 is 14 amino acids long. The germline V gene has CDR1 KGHDR and CDR2 SFDVKD. The V and J ends lost 4 bases and 7 bases respectively, with 15 bases between them. CDR3 DNA: TGTGCCACCAGTGACCTCCTCGGGGATCTTGAAGCTTTCTTT. Translated, it gives CATSDLLGDLEAFF.

The rearrangement joins TRBV2 to TRBJ2-3; D uncertain. The V gene's germline CDR1 is SNHLY and CDR2 FYNNEI. This CDR3 is built from 14 residues. The ends were cut back, 0 bases at V and 4 bases at J, with 8 bases in the middle. The CDR3, as DNA: TGTGCCAGCAGTGAAGCTAGCAGGTCAGATACGCAGTATTTT. It codes for CASSEASRSDTQYF.

This clonotype was seen more than once but under ten times. This chain connects TRBV4-3 to TRBJ1-6, with unresolved D. The germline CDR1 and CDR2 sequences are LGHNA and YSLEER. V gave up 4 bases and J gave up 7 bases, with 17 bases separating them. The CDR3 is 16 residues long. CDR3 sequence: CASSLDQASWNSPLHF. DNA for the CDR3: TGCGCCAGCAGCCTTGATCAGGCGAGTTGGAATTCACCCCTCCACTTT.

There are a few counts of this clonotype. The chain links TRBV20-1 to TRBJ1-5; 7 bases match TRBD1. V trimming: 3 bases; J trimming: 9 bases; junction bases outside the gene matches: 11. Germline V gene data show CDR1 as DFQATT and CDR2 as SNEGSKA (reference sequence). CDR3 length: 14 residues. The CDR3 here is CSASRTTGSGPQHF. The CDR3 bases are TGCAGTGCTAGCCGCACGACAGGGAGTGGGCCCCAGCATTTT.

DNA for the CDR3: TGTGCCAGCAGTGAAGCGAGGGGGGCCTCCTACGAGCAGTACGTC. Protein: CASSEARGASYEQYV. This rearrangement joins TRBV6-1 to TRBJ2-7, with D perhaps assigned TRBD1 or TRBD2 (6 bases each). Germline loops: CDR1 MNHNS, CDR2 SASEGT. Trimming stripped 0 bases from V and 0 bases from J, with 9 bases between. This CDR3 region has 15 residues.

In its sample, this clonotype was seen many times. J is TRBJ2-1 and V is TRBV7-3; TRBD1 matches 8 bases. CDR1 and CDR2 from the germline V gene are SGHTA and FQGTGA. The V segment lost 5 bases and the J segment 1 base; nucleotides outside the gene matches: 4. The CDR3 is made up of 15 amino acids. The CDR3 loop is CASSPDRGSYNEQFF. The CDR3 region has the DNA TGTGCCAGCAGCCCCGACAGGGGTTCCTACAATGAGCAGTTCTTC.

V usage is TRBV28 and J usage is TRBJ1-2; 9 nucleotides line up with TRBD1. CDR3 size: 18 residues. V lost 5 bases to trimming and J lost 0 bases; unmatched junction nucleotides: 13. The germline V gene encodes CDR1 MDHEN and CDR2 SYDVKM. CDR3 in amino acids: CASSPRTGTGPSNYGYTF. DNA of the CDR3: TGTGCCAGCAGTCCCAGAACCGGGACAGGGCCCTCTAACTATGGCTACACCTTC.

This chain links TRBV6-2 or TRBV6-3 with TRBJ1-5; D uncertain. Looked up from germline, CDR1 is MNHEY and CDR2 is SVGEGT. CDR3 length: 13 amino acids. The germline V and J ends were trimmed by 8 bases and 4 bases, with 12 bases remaining between them. CDR3 bases: TGTGCCAGCGACCGCTATCCAAATCAGCCCCAGCATTTT. Protein product: CASDRYPNQPQHF.

This clonotype was counted a few times. This rearrangement joins TRBV6-5 to TRBJ2-3; a weak D match, TRBD2 (6 bases). Deletions cut 0 bases from V and 3 bases from J, with 10 bases between. The CDR3 runs to 15 residues. Per the germline V gene, CDR1 is MNHEY and CDR2 is SVGAGI. For the CDR3, the DNA is TGTGCCAGCAGTTACTCTAGCGGTCTTACAGATACGCAGTATTTT. It is translated as CASSYSSGLTDTQYF.

This clonotype showed up just a few times. This chain links TRBV5-1 with TRBJ1-1, with 7 positions matching TRBD1. V shed 5 bases and J 0 bases; nucleotides not matched to a gene: 4. Germline CDR1 is SGHRS and CDR2 is YFSETQ. The CDR3 runs to 14 residues. The CDR3 sequence: CASRTGSMNTEAFF. CDR3 in DNA: TGCGCCAGCAGGACAGGGTCGATGAACACTGAAGCTTTCTTT. Based on the CDR3 plus reference TRBV5-1 and TRBJ1-1, the full variable domain is KAGVTQTPRYLIKTRGQQVTLSCSPISGHRSVSWYQQTPGQGLQFLFEYFSETQRNKGNFPGRFSGRQFSNSRSEMNVSTLELGDSALYLCASRTGSMNTEAFFGQGTRLTVV.

CDR3: CASNLANTDTQYF. Written as DNA, the CDR3 is TGTGCCAGCAACCTAGCGAATACAGATACGCAGTATTTT. The rearrangement links TRBV6-2 or TRBV6-3 to TRBJ2-3, with D tentatively TRBD2 (6 bases). The CDR3 length is 13 residues. V was cut by 7 bases and J by 3 bases, with 11 bases left in between. From germline, CDR1 is MNHEY and CDR2 SVGEGT.

The sample holds a few counts of this clonotype. The chain recombines TRBV6-6 with TRBJ1-5, with D perhaps TRBD1 (5 bases). Germline V CDR1 and CDR2: MNHNY, SVGAGI (reference sequence). This CDR3 comprises 13 residues. Between the trimmed V and J ends, which lost 7 bases and 4 bases, there was a span of 11 bases. CDR3 region: CASTGWTNQPQHF. CDR3 in DNA: TGTGCCAGCACGGGGTGGACAAATCAGCCCCAGCATTTT.

The rearrangement joins TRBV20-1 to TRBJ1-2; D unclear. Germline CDR1 is DFQATT and CDR2 is SNEGSKA (reference sequence). The CDR3 has 10 residues. V was cut by 2 bases and J by 5 bases, with 3 bases left in between. The CDR3 is CSARIYGYTF. The CDR3 nucleotides read TGCAGTGCTAGAATATATGGCTACACCTTC.

The gene calls are TRBV4-3 and TRBJ2-1; the D gene is possibly TRBD2 (5 bases). The germline V gene encodes CDR1 LGHNA and CDR2 YSLEER. Trimming shortened V by 0 bases and J by 0 bases, and 15 bases separated the two germline ends. The CDR3 has 18 residues. The CDR3 protein is CASSQDFLATSSYNEQFF. The CDR3 DNA reads TGCGCCAGCAGCCAAGATTTCCTAGCTACGAGCTCCTACAATGAGCAGTTCTTC.